This TCR beta chain was retrieved from a study of response to subunit inactivated influenza vaccine. TCRdb fed the RT-PCR reads into MiXCR, producing one record per CDR3 protein. This table holds just under 550,000 distinct CDR3 sequences, 20% to 25% found once. This clonotype occurred many times. No antigen is known for it. Study outcomes and limitations: Few additional T cells are recruited per seasonal influenza vaccination, authors suggested.

The same data also went into a second study, on T cells expressing NK-cell markers. That publication notes: The authors generated TCR beta cDNA through 5'RACE template switching with UMIs. Sequenced donors, eight in total, included seven who were HCMV-seropositive and one who was seronegative. These clonotypes, the leaders elsewhere, also led the CD3+CD56-NKG2C+ fraction in several donors.

Sequencing was performed on CD4+ T cells sorted from PBMCs, taken 11 to 12 days after vaccination. This TCR came from a man aged 50 to 60 who received an inactivated influenza vaccine.

CDR3 bases: TGTGCCAGCAGTTTAGGGTCTGCCGGGGAGCTGTTTTTT. Translating it yields CASSLGSAGELFF. This sequence joins TRBV12-3 or TRBV12-4 and TRBJ2-2, with D uncertain. The CDR3 is 13 amino acids. V lost 1 base and J lost 6, with 6 bases in between.